This T cell receptor (beta chain) was retrieved from a study of shared clonotypes between healthy human individuals. The sample holds one count of this clone. Its specificity is unknown. The assay was immunoSEQ multiplex PCR, and TCRdb's table has in-frame clones only and misses some. The repertoire holds under 2,000,000 clones, about 95% seen once, with around 1.2% in the top ten. Study outcomes and limitations: Larger estimated richness was generally seen in naive subsets than in memory subsets.

Terminally differentiated effector memory CD45RA+ cells were left out of the naive CD8 fraction, which was CD45RO-negative and positively selected for CCR7. V was trimmed by 3 bases and J by 0 bases, leaving 15 bases between them. Germline assignment: CDR1 ENHRY and CDR2 SYGVKD. This CDR3 is 17 amino acids long. The chain combines TRBV10-3 with TRBJ2-1; D not certain. The sample taken for sequencing was naive CD8+ T cells sorted from blood. This receptor was taken from a man between 18 and 35 years old in good health. The CDR3 nucleotides are TGTGCCATCAGTGATAAGACGGCAGGCAGCTCCTACAATGAGCAGTTCTTC. Encoded protein: CAISDKTAGSSYNEQFF.